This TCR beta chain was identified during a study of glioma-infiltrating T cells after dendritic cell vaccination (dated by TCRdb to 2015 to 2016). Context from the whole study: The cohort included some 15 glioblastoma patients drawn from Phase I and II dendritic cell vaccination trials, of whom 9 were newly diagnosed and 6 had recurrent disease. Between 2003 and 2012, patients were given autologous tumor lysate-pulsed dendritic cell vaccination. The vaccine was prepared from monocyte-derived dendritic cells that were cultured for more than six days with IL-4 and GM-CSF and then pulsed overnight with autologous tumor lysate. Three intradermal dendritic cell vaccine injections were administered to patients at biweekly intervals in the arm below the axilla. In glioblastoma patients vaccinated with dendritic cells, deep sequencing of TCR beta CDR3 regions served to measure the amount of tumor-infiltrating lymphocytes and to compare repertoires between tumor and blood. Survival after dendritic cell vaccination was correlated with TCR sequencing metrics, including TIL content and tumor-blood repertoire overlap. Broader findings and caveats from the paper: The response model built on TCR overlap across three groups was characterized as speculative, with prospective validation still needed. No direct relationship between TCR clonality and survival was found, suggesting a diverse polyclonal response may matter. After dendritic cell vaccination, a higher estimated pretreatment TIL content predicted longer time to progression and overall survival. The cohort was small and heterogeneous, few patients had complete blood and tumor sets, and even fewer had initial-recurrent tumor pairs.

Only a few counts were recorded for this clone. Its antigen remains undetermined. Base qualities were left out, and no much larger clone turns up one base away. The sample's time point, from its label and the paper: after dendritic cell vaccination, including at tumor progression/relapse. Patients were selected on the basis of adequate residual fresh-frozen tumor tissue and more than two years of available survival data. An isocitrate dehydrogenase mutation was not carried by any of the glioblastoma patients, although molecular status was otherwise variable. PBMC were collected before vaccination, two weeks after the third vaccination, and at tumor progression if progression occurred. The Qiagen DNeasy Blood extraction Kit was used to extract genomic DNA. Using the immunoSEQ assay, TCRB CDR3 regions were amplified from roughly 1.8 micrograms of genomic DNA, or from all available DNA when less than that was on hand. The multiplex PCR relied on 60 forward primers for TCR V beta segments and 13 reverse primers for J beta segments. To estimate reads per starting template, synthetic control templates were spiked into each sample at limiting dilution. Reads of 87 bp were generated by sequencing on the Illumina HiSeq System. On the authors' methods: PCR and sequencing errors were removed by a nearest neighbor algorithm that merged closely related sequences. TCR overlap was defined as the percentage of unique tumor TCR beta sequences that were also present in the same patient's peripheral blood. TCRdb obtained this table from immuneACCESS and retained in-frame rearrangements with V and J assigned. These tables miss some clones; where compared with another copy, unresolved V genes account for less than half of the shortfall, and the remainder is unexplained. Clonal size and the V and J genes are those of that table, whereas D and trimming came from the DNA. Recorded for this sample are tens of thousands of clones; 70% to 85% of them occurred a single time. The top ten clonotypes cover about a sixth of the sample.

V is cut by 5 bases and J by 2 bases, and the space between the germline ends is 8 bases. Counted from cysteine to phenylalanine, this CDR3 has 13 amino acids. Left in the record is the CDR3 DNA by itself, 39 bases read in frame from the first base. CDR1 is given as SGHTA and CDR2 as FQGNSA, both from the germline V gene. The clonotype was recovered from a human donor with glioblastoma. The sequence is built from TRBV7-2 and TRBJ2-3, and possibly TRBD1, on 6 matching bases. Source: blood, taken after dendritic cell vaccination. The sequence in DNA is TGTGCCAGCAGCCGGGACAACACAGATACGCAGTATTTT. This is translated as CASSRDNTDTQYF. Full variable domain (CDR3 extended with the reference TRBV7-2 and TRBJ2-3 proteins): GAGVSQSPSNKVTEKGKDVELRCDPISGHTALYWYRQSLGQGLEFLIYFQGNSAPDKSGLPSDRFSAERTGGSVSTLTIQRTQQEDSAVYLCASSRDNTDTQYFGPGTRLTVL.